This T cell receptor beta chain came from a study of vaccination and CD4 T cells after COVID-19. Germline V gene data show CDR1 as MNHEY and CDR2 as SVGEGT. The CDR3 has 15 amino acids. Trimming took off 6 bases at V and 3 bases at J, with 17 bases between the two ends. This clonotype was seen a few times. Its antigen is as yet unknown. The treatment: roughly 10-day PBMC culture with coronavirus spike peptide pools or control peptides (ViraFEST assay). Cultured CD4+ T-cell DNA underwent Oncomine TCR Beta short-read sequencing. TCRdb re-called the PCR reads with MiXCR, one entry per CDR3 protein. The sample lists approximately 11,000 distinct CDR3 sequences, around two thirds occurring once.

The chain uses TRBV6-2 or TRBV6-3 and TRBJ1-2; possible D gene TRBD1, 6 bases. This clonotype originated in a human donor who had recovered from COVID-19. The sequenced sample was CD4+ T cells from blood, cultured in vitro. As DNA, the CDR3 is TGTGCCAGCAGATACCGGGACACCTTCGACTATGGCTACACCTTC. This codes for CASRYRDTFDYGYTF.